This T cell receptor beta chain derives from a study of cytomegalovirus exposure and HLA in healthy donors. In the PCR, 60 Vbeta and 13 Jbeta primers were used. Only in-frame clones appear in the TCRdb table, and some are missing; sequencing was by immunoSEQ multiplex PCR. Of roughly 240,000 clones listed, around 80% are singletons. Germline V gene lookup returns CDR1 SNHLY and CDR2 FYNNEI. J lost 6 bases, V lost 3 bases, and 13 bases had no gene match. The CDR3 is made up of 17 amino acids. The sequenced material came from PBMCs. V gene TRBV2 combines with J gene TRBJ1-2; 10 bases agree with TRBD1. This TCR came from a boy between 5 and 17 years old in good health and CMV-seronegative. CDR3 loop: CASSDGPFTGTGDGYTF. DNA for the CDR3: TGTGCCAGCAGTGACGGTCCCTTTACCGGGACAGGGGATGGCTACACCTTC.